These 23 T cell receptor beta chains were all obtained from the same sample, sequenced in a study of CD8 T cells in Susac syndrome. Reverse transcription of about 0.45 to 1 ug RNA was carried out with random hexamers. TCRdb re-analysed the immunoSEQ multiplex PCR reads in MiXCR, keeping a single row per CDR3 protein. The table includes about 73,000 distinct CDR3 sequences, approximately 94% detected once. Sequenced input: CD8+ T cells from PBMCs. The receptors stem from a human donor with multiple sclerosis.

V and J are TRBV12-3 or TRBV12-4 and TRBJ2-7, with D unresolved. V was pared by 8 bases and J by 1 base, with 9 bases between. The CDR3 runs to 12 residues. CDR3 region: CASADRSYEQYF. CDR3 nucleotides: TGTGCCAGCGCTGACCGGTCCTACGAGCAGTACTTC.

This rearrangement joins TRBV20-1 to TRBJ2-7; 7 nucleotides align to TRBD1. After removal of 5 bases from V and 0 bases from J, the junction contained 7 bases not matched to a gene. Germline V gives CDR1 DFQATT, CDR2 SNEGSKA (reference sequence). The CDR3 spans 14 residues. The CDR3 loop is CSAHTRDSSYEQYF. The CDR3 bases are TGCAGTGCTCACACCCGGGACAGCTCCTACGAGCAGTACTTC.

This chain connects TRBV25-1 to TRBJ2-1, with D hard to call. The CDR3 contains 12 residues. Trimming removed 5 bases at V and 5 bases at J, with 7 bases between. The V gene's germline CDR1 is MGHDK and CDR2 SYGVNS. The CDR3 DNA is TGTGCCAGCAGTTTACAGAACAATGAGCAGTTCTTC. This gives the protein CASSLQNNEQFF.

V is TRBV5-4 and J is TRBJ2-5, with D perhaps TRBD1 or TRBD2 (5 bases each). This CDR3 is built from 17 residues. Trimming removed 0 bases from V and 3 bases from J, with 18 bases in between. Germline lookup yields CDR1 SGHNT and CDR2 YYREEE (reference sequence). As DNA, the CDR3 is TGTGCCAGCAGCTTGGGTCCCCCGGGGCGAGGAGAAGAGACCCAGTACTTC. It specifies CASSLGPPGRGEETQYF. Full variable domain (remainder filled in from reference TRBV5-4 and TRBJ2-5): ETGVTQSPTHLIKTRGQQVTLRCSSQSGHNTVSWYQQALGQGPQFIFQYYREEENGRGNFPPRFSGLQFPNYSSELNVNALELDDSALYLCASSLGPPGRGEETQYFGPGTRLLVL.

The chain combines TRBV6-4 with TRBJ1-1; no definite D call. Trimming cost V 4 bases and J 6 bases, with 15 bases left between them. Germline V gene data show CDR1 as MRHNA and CDR2 as SNTAGT. This CDR3 is built from 14 residues. The CDR3 sequence: CASSARKGVAEAFF. CDR3 sequence (DNA): TGTGCCAGCAGTGCCCGGAAGGGAGTCGCTGAAGCTTTCTTT.

This chain connects TRBV27 to TRBJ2-1, with 9 bases fitting TRBD2. The CDR3 runs to 15 residues. The ends lost 5 bases at V and 10 bases at J; junction bases unmatched: 12. Germline V gene data show CDR1 as MNHEY and CDR2 as SMNVEV (reference sequence). CDR3 in amino acids: CASSPRLAALGEQFF. The CDR3 bases are TGTGCCAGCAGTCCCCGACTAGCGGCACTGGGGGAGCAGTTCTTC.

The rearrangement links TRBV27 to TRBJ2-1; D is unresolved. In germline, CDR1 is MNHEY, CDR2 SMNVEV (reference sequence). Between the trimmed V and J ends, which lost 7 bases and 4 bases, there was a span of 14 bases. The CDR3 is 14 amino acids. The CDR3 nucleotides are TGTGCCAGCACCCATCTGGGCCTGTACAATGAGCAGTTCTTC. It codes for CASTHLGLYNEQFF.

The chain has TRBV27 and TRBJ2-7; 12 positions match TRBD2. The germline V gene has CDR1 MNHEY and CDR2 SMNVEV (reference sequence). V trimming: 6 bases; J trimming: 3 bases; junction bases outside the gene matches: 3. The CDR3 totals 14 residues. The CDR3 DNA reads as TGTGCCAGCAGCCCACTAGCGGGAGGCTACGAGCAGTACTTC. Protein sequence: CASSPLAGGYEQYF.

V usage is TRBV18 and J usage is TRBJ1-5; D call uncertain. Germline CDR1 and CDR2: KGHSH and LQKENI. CDR3 length: 15 amino acids. V was cut by 0 bases and J by 7 bases, with 13 bases left in between. CDR3 region: CASSPPDYGGQPQHF. The CDR3 nucleotides read TGTGCCAGCTCACCACCCGACTACGGAGGGCAGCCCCAGCATTTT.

J is TRBJ2-7 and V is TRBV20-1; D is perhaps TRBD2 (5 bases). This CDR3 comprises 14 residues. The germline V and J ends were trimmed by 2 bases and 3 bases, with 14 bases remaining between them. Germline assignment: CDR1 DFQATT and CDR2 SNEGSKA (reference sequence). The CDR3 sequence is CSARMLARGYEQYF. CDR3 bases: TGCAGTGCTAGAATGCTAGCACGGGGCTACGAGCAGTACTTC.

The chain combines TRBV15 with TRBJ2-1; 7 nucleotides agree with TRBD2. V lost 5 bases, J lost 9 bases, and 10 bases stayed unmatched. Germline V CDR1 and CDR2: LNHNV, YYDKDF (reference sequence). The CDR3 totals 14 residues. CDR3 sequence (DNA): TGTGCCACCAGCCCCTCGAGCGGGAAAGTTGAGCAGTTCTTC. Translating gives CATSPSSGKVEQFF.

V usage is TRBV27 and J usage is TRBJ2-7; D assignment may be TRBD1 or TRBD2 (7 bases each). The CDR3 is made up of 15 amino acids. Trimming stripped 3 bases from V and 5 bases from J, with 17 bases between. Germline CDR1 MNHEY, CDR2 SMNVEV (reference sequence). The CDR3: CASSFTRGGRDEQYF. The CDR3 DNA is TGTGCCAGCAGTTTCACCAGGGGGGGTCGCGACGAGCAGTACTTC.

The CDR3 reads CASKRGSEYNSPLHF. As DNA, the CDR3 is TGTGCCAGCAAAAGGGGGTCAGAGTATAATTCACCCCTCCACTTT. The chain combines TRBV13 with TRBJ1-6; possible D gene TRBD1, 6 bases. The CDR3 sequence is 15 residues long. Germline V gives CDR1 PRHDT, CDR2 FYEKMQ (reference sequence). Trimming pared 7 bases from V and 4 bases from J, leaving 14 bases between.

The V and J genes are TRBV3-1 and TRBJ1-5; no clear D. V was pared by 1 base and J by 1 base, with 14 bases between. This CDR3 region has 17 residues. Germline CDR1 LGHDT, CDR2 YNNKEL (reference sequence). CDR3 DNA: TGTGCCAGCAGCCAAGGTTCCTACCCGGGGAGCAATCAGCCCCAGCATTTT. Its protein is CASSQGSYPGSNQPQHF. The variable domain in full, completed from reference TRBV3-1 and TRBJ1-5, reads DTAVSQTPKYLVTQMGNDKSIKCEQNLGHDTMYWYKQDSKKFLKIMFSYNNKELIINETVPNRFSPKSPDKAHLNLHINSLELGDSAVYFCASSQGSYPGSNQPQHFGDGTRLSIL.

V is TRBV6-2 or TRBV6-3 and J is TRBJ1-1, with 10 positions matching TRBD1. Germline CDR1 reads MNHEY; CDR2 reads SVGEGT. Germline trimming cut 6 bases from V and 6 bases from J; bases unmatched to any gene: 10. This CDR3 has 15 amino acids. The CDR3 spells CASSLKRQGASEAFF. The CDR3 DNA follows: TGTGCCAGCAGCCTCAAACGACAGGGGGCATCTGAAGCTTTCTTT.

This rearrangement joins TRBV12-5 to TRBJ1-2, with D perhaps TRBD1 (5 bases). The CDR3 is 14 residues long. Trimming removed 7 bases from V and 7 bases from J, with 19 bases in between. The germline V gene has CDR1 LGHNT and CDR2 FRNRAP. The chain's CDR3 is CASASGEGVRGYTF. CDR3 DNA: TGTGCTAGTGCATCGGGGGAAGGGGTTCGTGGCTACACCTTC.

This clonotype occurred once. This chain connects TRBV12-3 or TRBV12-4 to TRBJ2-1; no clear D gene. V lost 6 bases, J lost 4 bases, and 16 bases lay in between. The CDR3 runs to 15 residues. The CDR3 here is CASSPPSDKYNEQFF. The DNA for the CDR3 is TGTGCCAGCAGCCCACCCTCAGACAAATACAATGAGCAGTTCTTC.

The rearrangement joins TRBV25-1 to TRBJ1-1; D gene unclear. Germline V gene sequence: CDR1 MGHDK, CDR2 SYGVNS. V gave up 5 bases and J gave up 3 bases, with 7 bases separating them. The CDR3 extends over 12 amino acids. CDR3 DNA sequence: TGTGCCAGCAGTACATGGGACACTGAAGCTTTCTTT. Translation: CASSTWDTEAFF.

The chain carries TRBV6-1 and TRBJ1-3; TRBD1 agrees at 9 bases. The CDR3 has 15 amino acids. Losses at the gene ends were 8 bases for V and 1 base for J; bases not matched to a gene: 6. Germline-derived CDR1 and CDR2 are MNHNS and SASEGT. The CDR3 loop reads CASLGQGNSGNTIYF. CDR3 sequence (DNA): TGTGCCAGCCTCGGACAGGGGAATTCTGGAAACACCATATATTTT.

The chain combines TRBV27 with TRBJ1-1; tentatively, D is TRBD1 (5 bases). Germline CDR1 and CDR2: MNHEY and SMNVEV (reference sequence). V lost 10 bases and J 3 bases, leaving 12 bases between the germline ends. The CDR3 loop spans 12 amino acids. The CDR3 region is CATRTGDTEAFF. In nucleotides, the CDR3 is TGTGCCACCCGGACGGGGGACACTGAAGCTTTCTTT.

The chain has TRBV4-3 and TRBJ2-7; 8 positions agree with TRBD2. Germline assignment: CDR1 LGHNA and CDR2 YSLEER. V lost 0 bases and J lost 0; bases outside the gene matches: 7. The length of the CDR3 is 17 residues. The CDR3 DNA is TGCGCCAGCAGCCAAGATGGCGCGGGGGGTCACTCCTACGAGCAGTACTTC. Translation: CASSQDGAGGHSYEQYF.

The genes are TRBV19 and TRBJ2-2; a weak D match, TRBD1 (6 bases). This CDR3 has 16 amino acids. Deletions cut 2 bases from V and 1 base from J, with 11 bases between. Germline-derived CDR1 and CDR2 are LNHDA and SQIVND (reference sequence). CDR3 DNA sequence: TGTGCCAGTAGTATAAGGGGGACGAGGAACACCGGGGAGCTGTTTTTT. This gives the protein CASSIRGTRNTGELFF.

The CDR3: CASHDYLPDNEQFF. The CDR3 region has the DNA TGCGCCAGTCACGACTACCTACCCGACAATGAGCAGTTCTTC. This chain links TRBV5-1 with TRBJ2-1; D perhaps matches TRBD2 (5 bases). CDR1 and CDR2 (germline): SGHRS, YFSETQ. V gave up 8 bases and J gave up 5 bases, with 17 bases separating them. The CDR3 has 14 amino acids.